Described below is a single T cell receptor beta chain sequence and its context. Antigen: not known. The authors ran a second PCR of about 6 to 11 cycles using a sample-barcoded 5' primer and a J-beta primer mix. A single record per CDR3 protein comes from TCRdb applying MiXCR to the 5' RACE reads. The sample contains hundreds of thousands of distinct CDR3 sequences, around two fifths of which appear only once. The V end lost 0 bases, the J end lost 5 bases, and 16 bases lay between the germline ends. CDR1 is MGHRA, CDR2 YSYEKL, per germline. This CDR3 comprises 16 residues. This sample is part of a study of blood T cells in healthy people across ages. Study-level results: In long-lived donors, naive CD4+ cell counts and diversity exceeded those of aged donors. With unsorted PBMCs, a conclusive comparison of naive versus antigen-experienced cells was not possible.

The clonotype originates from a man aged 55 to 70 in good health. The chain uses TRBV4-1 and TRBJ2-5; unclear D gene. The specimen was blood. The CDR3 reads CASSQEVGFPSETQYF. CDR3 DNA: TGCGCCAGCAGCCAAGAGGTCGGCTTCCCCAGTGAGACCCAGTACTTC.